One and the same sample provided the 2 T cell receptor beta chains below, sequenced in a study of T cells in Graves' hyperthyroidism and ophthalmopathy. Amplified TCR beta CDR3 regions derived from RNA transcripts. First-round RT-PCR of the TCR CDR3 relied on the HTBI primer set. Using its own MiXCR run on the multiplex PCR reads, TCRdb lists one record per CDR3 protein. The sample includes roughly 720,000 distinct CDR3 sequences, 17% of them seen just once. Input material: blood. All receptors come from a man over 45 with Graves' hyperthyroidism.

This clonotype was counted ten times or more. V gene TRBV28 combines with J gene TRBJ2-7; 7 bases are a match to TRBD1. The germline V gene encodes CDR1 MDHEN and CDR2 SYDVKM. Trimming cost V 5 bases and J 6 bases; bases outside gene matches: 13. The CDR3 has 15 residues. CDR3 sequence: CASSSPGQRHGEQYF. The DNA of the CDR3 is TGTGCCAGCAGTAGTCCGGGACAGCGCCATGGCGAGCAGTACTTC.

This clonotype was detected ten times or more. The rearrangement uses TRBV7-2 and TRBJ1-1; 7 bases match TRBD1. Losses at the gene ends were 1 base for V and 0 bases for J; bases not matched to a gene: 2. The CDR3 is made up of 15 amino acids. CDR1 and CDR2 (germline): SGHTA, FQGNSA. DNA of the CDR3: TGTGCCAGCAGCTTAGGGGGACAGTTGAACACTGAAGCTTTCTTT. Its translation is CASSLGGQLNTEAFF. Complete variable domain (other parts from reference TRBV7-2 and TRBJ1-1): GAGVSQSPSNKVTEKGKDVELRCDPISGHTALYWYRQSLGQGLEFLIYFQGNSAPDKSGLPSDRFSAERTGGSVSTLTIQRTQQEDSAVYLCASSLGGQLNTEAFFGQGTRLTVV.